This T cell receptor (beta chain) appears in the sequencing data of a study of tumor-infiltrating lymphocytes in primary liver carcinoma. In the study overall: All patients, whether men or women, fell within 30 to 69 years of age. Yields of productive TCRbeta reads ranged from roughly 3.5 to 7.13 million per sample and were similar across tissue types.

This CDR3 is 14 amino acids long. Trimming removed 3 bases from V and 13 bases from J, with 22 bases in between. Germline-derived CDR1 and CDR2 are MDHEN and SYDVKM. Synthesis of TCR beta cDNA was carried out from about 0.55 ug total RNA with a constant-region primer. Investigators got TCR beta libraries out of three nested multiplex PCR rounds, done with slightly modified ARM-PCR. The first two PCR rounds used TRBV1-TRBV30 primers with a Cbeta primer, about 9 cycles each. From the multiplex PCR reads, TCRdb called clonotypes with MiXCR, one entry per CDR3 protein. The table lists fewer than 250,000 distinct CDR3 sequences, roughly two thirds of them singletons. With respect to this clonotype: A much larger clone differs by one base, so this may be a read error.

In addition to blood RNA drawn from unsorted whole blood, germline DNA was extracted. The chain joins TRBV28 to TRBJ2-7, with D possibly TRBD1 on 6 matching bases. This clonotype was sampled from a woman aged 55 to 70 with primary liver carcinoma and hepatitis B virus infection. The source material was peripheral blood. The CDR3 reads CASSFSDRFSSHYF. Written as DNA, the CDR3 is TGTGCCAGCAGTTTCAGTGACAGGTTTTCTTCCCATTACTTC.